This TCR beta chain was documented in a study of early T cells in non-severe SARS-CoV-2 infection. At the level of the study: Chains were not paired, and sequencing was done on bulk RNA from unsorted whole blood.

The TCR library protocol was used to attach unique molecular identifiers. These identifiers were attached to individual cDNA molecules. Via MiXCR, TCRdb re-called the 5' RACE reads, giving one row per CDR3 protein. The repertoire holds tens of thousands of distinct CDR3 sequences, around a tenth seen once, with under 10% in the top ten. As concerns this clonotype: Its antigen is undetermined.

General study results and limits: Anti-spike CD8 responses were favored in VDJdb matching, and private and CD4 specificities were missed.

Per germline, CDR1 SQVTM and CDR2 ANQGSEA. The CDR3 runs to 13 residues. V was clipped by 2 bases and J by 2 bases, with 9 bases between them. This TCR came from an adult who was a healthcare worker with PCR-confirmed SARS-CoV-2 infection or an uninfected control (not recorded which). The gene calls are TRBV29-1 and TRBJ1-1, with D hard to call. Specimen: whole blood, collected at baseline. This CDR3 is CSVEHRGNTEAFF. The CDR3 DNA sequence: TGCAGCGTTGAACACCGAGGAAACACTGAAGCTTTCTTT.